The TCR beta chain under discussion was sequenced for a study of lymphopenia after photon versus proton radiotherapy. General study findings and limits: Relative stability marked proton patients; photon patients lost diversity and naive cells.

With regard to this clone: The antigen is unknown.

Clones were sequenced by immunoSEQ multiplex PCR, and TCRdb holds only the in-frame ones, with some missing. The data show more than 70,000 clones, with around 80% seen just once and 1.3% to 1.5% held by the top ten. The CDR3 is made up of 13 amino acids. The germline gives CDR1 SGHNT, CDR2 YYREEE (reference sequence). The V gene lost 4 bases and the J gene lost 0 bases, with 8 bases spanning the gap. The chain employs TRBV5-4 and TRBJ2-7, with D unclear. Source: peripheral blood, taken from a patient treated with proton-based radiotherapy. This TCR came from a man aged 55-75 years with pancreatic cancer. CDR3 amino acids: CASSQAGSYEQYF. The CDR3 DNA reads TGTGCCAGCAGCCAGGCAGGCTCCTACGAGCAGTACTTC.